This T cell receptor (beta chain) was obtained from a study of graft-versus-host responses after intestinal transplantation (dated by TCRdb to the early 2020s). Regarding the research as a whole: The transplants that recipients received were multivisceral, liver-intestinal, or isolated intestinal. Donor T cell macrochimerism was defined as a peak of at least 4% donor T cells among recipient peripheral blood mononuclear cells. Every recipient was given anti-thymocyte globulin induction, followed by around three years of maintenance tacrolimus and steroids. Of the approximately 24 intestinal transplant recipients enrolled in the cohort, one of whom was a retransplant, a few patients without pretransplant specimens were excluded. Instead of going to the commercial service, samples from a few later patients were sequenced in-house on an Illumina MiSeq and processed with MiXCR. Graft-versus-host and host-versus-graft alloreactive T cell clones were tracked in the graft, circulation and bone marrow after intestinal transplantation using bulk TCR-beta CDR3 sequencing. Alloreactive clones were identified by sequencing pre-transplant mixed lymphocyte reaction products and comparing them with unstimulated pre-transplant donor and recipient T cells.

Details on this clone: No cognate antigen has been identified for it. Per-nucleotide qualities are absent, and no much larger clonotype sits a single base away.

What the authors observed across the whole study: High GvH to HvG T cell clonal ratios were observed in the allografts of patients with donor T cell macrochimerism. Early after transplant, peak levels of circulating GvH clones were associated with declines in HvG clones. GvH clones turned up in recipient bone marrow, with some appearing earlier in ileal mucosa or blood, a pattern consistent with an intestinal mucosal origin. Conclusions were limited by the relatively low number and heterogeneity of intestinal transplant patients.

What the time point label conveys for this sample: cells obtained before transplantation from donor or recipient. CD3+CD4+ and CD3+CD8+ populations were FACS-sorted from unstimulated pre-transplant donor and recipient cells taken from spleen or lymph nodes. Libraries came from the immunoSEQ multiplex PCR assay. In most patients, genomic DNA was isolated using the Qiagen DNeasy Blood and Tissue Kit and sent frozen to Adaptive Biotechnologies for TCR sequencing. For most patients, high-throughput TCR-beta CDR3 sequencing of genomic DNA was performed by Adaptive Biotechnologies. Concerning the study's data processing: Adaptive's ImmunoSEQ software supplied the TCR sequencing data for roughly 17 patients, while MiXCR and VDJtools were used to process a few other patients. To correct CD4 versus CD8 sorting errors, any sequence found in both subsets at a frequency ratio below 5:1 was removed. CDR3 nucleotide sequences shared between donor and recipient were removed because the origin of such sequences could not be assigned. To be classed as alloreactive, a clone needed at least 2-fold expansion over unstimulated cells and a minimum CFSE-low frequency of 0.002% (template counts) or 0.001% (read counts). Mappable clones were those detected in sequenced pre-transplant spleen, lymph node, or MLR CFSE-low populations of the donor or recipient. The cumulative frequency of alloreactive clones was calculated as a percentage of all sequences, weighted by copy number. Entries here come from immuneACCESS through TCRdb and include only in-frame sequences with V and J called. Some clones fail to appear in such tables; in the studies checked, an unresolved V gene covers under half of the shortfall, and the cause of the remainder is unknown. V and J calls and clone size follow that table, whereas D and trimming were derived from the DNA. The sample contains fewer than 90,000 clones, about 94% of them found a single time. About 0.2% of the sample goes to the ten largest clones.

V loses 4 bases at its end and J loses 5 bases; junction bases beyond the gene matches: 9. The cysteine opens and the phenylalanine closes a CDR3 of 15 amino acids. Kept here is only the CDR3 DNA, which spans 45 bases and is read in frame from base 1. The germline V gene sets CDR1 to LGHNA and CDR2 to YNFKEQ. This receptor chain uses TRBV4-2 and TRBJ2-7; 9 bases in the junction line up with TRBD1. The sequence was collected from a human donor who was the organ donor for an intestinal transplant. Here the sequenced sample was unstimulated CD4+ T cells sorted from spleen or lymph node cells, taken before transplant. Here the CDR3 is given as CASSRSGTGTDEQYF. DNA sequence: TGTGCCAGCAGCCGATCCGGGACAGGGACGGACGAGCAGTACTTC.